The 17 T cell receptor beta chains in this list originate from one sample, sequenced in a study of cytomegalovirus exposure and HLA in healthy donors. Primers included in the PCR were 60 Vbeta and 13 Jbeta primers. Only in-frame clones appear in the TCRdb table, and some are missing; sequencing was by immunoSEQ multiplex PCR. The sample carries some 140,000 clones, about 85% recorded once. Sequencing was performed on PBMCs. These receptors were obtained from a young man in good health and CMV-seropositive.

The chain is built from TRBV9 and TRBJ2-2, with a tentative D call TRBD1 (6 bases). The CDR3 spans 15 residues. CDR1 is SGDLS, CDR2 YYNGEE, per germline. Trimming shortened V by 4 bases and J by 1 base, and 11 bases separated the two germline ends. Here the CDR3 reads CASSSRGQNTGELFF. Here the CDR3 DNA reads TGTGCCAGCAGCTCCCGGGGACAGAACACCGGGGAGCTGTTTTTT. Supplemented by reference TRBV9 and TRBJ2-2, the full variable domain reads DSGVTQTPKHLITATGQRVTLRCSPRSGDLSVYWYQQSLDQGLQFLIQYYNGEERAKGNILERFSAQQFPDLHSELNLSSLELGDSALYFCASSSRGQNTGELFFGEGSRLTVL.

For this clone: A junction end diverges from the germline sequence, so it may reflect a read error. The chain's CDR3 is CARRQGGSYEQYF. CDR3 coding DNA: TGTGCCAGGAGGCAGGGAGGCTCCTACGAGCAGTACTTC. The rearrangement uses TRBV30 and TRBJ2-7; D is possibly TRBD2 (6 bases). The CDR3 spans 13 residues. The germline V gene has CDR1 GTSNPN and CDR2 SVGIG (reference sequence).

This chain uses TRBV6-4 with TRBJ1-5, with 7 bases fitting TRBD1. After removal of 5 bases from V and 4 bases from J, the junction contained 2 bases not matched to a gene. Germline V gives CDR1 MRHNA, CDR2 SNTAGT. CDR3 size: 13 residues. The CDR3 loop is CASSRDSNQPQHF. The CDR3 DNA reads as TGTGCCAGCAGTCGGGACAGTAATCAGCCCCAGCATTTT.

In the case of this clone: The junction departs from germline at one end; a sequencing error may be responsible. J is TRBJ1-4 and V is TRBV6-1; D might be TRBD1 (6 bases). CDR1 and CDR2 from the germline V gene are MNHNS and SASEGT. The length of the CDR3 is 14 residues. In DNA form, the CDR3 reads TGTGTCAGCCAGCGGGGGCAGACTAATGAAAAACTGTTTTTT. Protein product: CVSQRGQTNEKLFF.

The CDR3 DNA sequence: TGCGCCAGCAGCCGAGGTTCATGGGGACAGGGTAACAATGAGCAGTTCTTC. Its protein product is CASSRGSWGQGNNEQFF. This chain joins TRBV4-3 and TRBJ2-1; 9 bases are a match to TRBD1. There are 17 residues in the CDR3. Germline lookup yields CDR1 LGHNA and CDR2 YSLEER. V was pared by 4 bases and J by 5 bases, with 12 bases of the junction left unmatched.

This sequence joins TRBV29-1 and TRBJ1-1; D is unresolved. V was clipped by 7 bases and J by 13 bases, with 28 bases between them. Germline V gives CDR1 SQVTM, CDR2 ANQGSEA. The CDR3 runs to 14 residues. The CDR3 spells CSAWVGRAERLGFF. The CDR3 DNA is TGCAGCGCTTGGGTAGGGAGAGCCGAACGTTTAGGTTTCTTT.

This chain joins TRBV19 and TRBJ1-1; possible D gene TRBD1, 5 bases. Germline assignment: CDR1 LNHDA and CDR2 SQIVND (reference sequence). With 7 bases removed from V and 1 base from J, the gap between germline ends came to 16 bases. The CDR3 has 15 residues. CDR3 in amino acids: CASKQNQGPNTEAFF. The DNA for the CDR3 is TGTGCCAGTAAACAAAATCAGGGCCCGAACACTGAAGCTTTCTTT. Full variable domain (missing parts from reference TRBV19 and TRBJ1-1): DGGITQSPKYLFRKEGQNVTLSCEQNLNHDAMYWYRQDPGQGLRLIYYSQIVNDFQKGDIAEGYSVSREKKESFPLTVTSAQKNPTAFYLCASKQNQGPNTEAFFGQGTRLTVV.

The chain is built from TRBV30 and TRBJ1-4; 8 bases align to TRBD1. Looked up from germline, CDR1 is GTSNPN and CDR2 is SVGIG (reference sequence). The CDR3 loop spans 13 amino acids. With V trimmed by 1 base and J by 10 bases, 5 bases remained unmatched. Here the CDR3 reads CAWSENTGGKLFF. CDR3 nucleotides: TGTGCCTGGAGTGAAAACACAGGGGGAAAACTGTTTTTT.

The rearrangement joins TRBV4-1 to TRBJ2-7, with D perhaps TRBD2 (5 bases). Deletions cut 0 bases from V and 6 bases from J, with 12 bases between. Germline V gene sequence: CDR1 MGHRA, CDR2 YSYEKL. The CDR3 totals 14 residues. DNA of the CDR3: TGCGCCAGCAGCCAAGATGAGGACGGAGGCGAGCAGTACTTC. Amino acids: CASSQDEDGGEQYF.

The rearrangement uses TRBV14 and TRBJ2-3; the D gene is possibly TRBD2 (7 bases). V was clipped by 4 bases and J by 6 bases, with 17 bases between them. The CDR3 loop spans 15 amino acids. Germline CDR1 and CDR2: SGHDN and FVKESK. CDR3: CASSPLLGGADTQYF. The CDR3 DNA is TGTGCCAGCAGCCCCCTTTTGGGGGGGGCGGATACGCAGTATTTT. The complete variable domain, with remaining parts taken from reference TRBV14 and TRBJ2-3, reads EAGVTQFPSHSVIEKGQTVTLRCDPISGHDNLYWYRRVMGKEIKFLLHFVKESKQDESGMPNNRFLAERTGGTYSTLKVQPAELEDSGVYFCASSPLLGGADTQYFGPGTRLTVL.

The V call is TRBV5-6, the J call TRBJ2-2, with 8 bases matching TRBD1. This CDR3 spans 17 amino acids. Trimming removed 4 bases from V and 3 bases from J; junction bases left unmatched: 11. Germline V gene lookup returns CDR1 SGHDT and CDR2 YYEEEE. For the CDR3, the DNA is TGTGCCAGCAGCCTGGAGTGGGGGACAGGATACACCGGGGAGCTGTTTTTT. Translating gives CASSLEWGTGYTGELFF.

V is TRBV5-4 and J is TRBJ2-5; unclear D gene. V shed 4 bases and J shed 5 bases, with 9 bases lying between them. Germline V CDR1 and CDR2: SGHNT, YYREEE (reference sequence). This CDR3 is 12 amino acids long. CDR3 DNA: TGTGCCAGCAGCCCCGCCGGGGAGACCCAGTACTTC. It is translated as CASSPAGETQYF.

The chain couples TRBV9 to TRBJ2-7, with 11 bases lining up with TRBD2. The V and J ends lost 0 bases and 2 bases, in that order; junction bases with no gene match: 4. This CDR3 comprises 16 residues. CDR1 and CDR2 from the germline V gene are SGDLS and YYNGEE. The CDR3 loop reads CASSVGGTSGTYEQYF. As DNA, the CDR3 is TGTGCCAGCAGCGTAGGGGGGACTAGCGGCACCTACGAGCAGTACTTC.

The chain uses TRBV7-9 and TRBJ2-5; tentatively, D is TRBD1 (5 bases). Germline loops: CDR1 SEHNR, CDR2 FQNEAQ (reference sequence). CDR3 length: 16 residues. V was trimmed by 2 bases and J by 3 bases, leaving 16 bases between them. The CDR3 loop is CASSLPGGRTKETQYF. In nucleotides, the CDR3 is TGTGCCAGCAGCTTACCAGGCGGAAGGACAAAAGAGACCCAGTACTTC.

The chain's CDR3 is CASRLTGGHQPQHF. The CDR3 DNA reads TGTGCCAGCAGGCTTACAGGGGGTCATCAGCCCCAGCATTTT. This chain links TRBV27 with TRBJ1-5, with 8 bases identical to TRBD1. Germline assignment: CDR1 MNHEY and CDR2 SMNVEV (reference sequence). After removal of 6 bases from V and 5 bases from J, the junction contained 6 bases not matched to a gene. The CDR3 runs 14 residues.

The rearrangement joins TRBV5-6 to TRBJ2-2; 7 positions agree with TRBD2. The J segment lost 1 base and the V segment lost 4 bases, leaving 13 bases of the junction unmatched. This CDR3 is built from 18 residues. Germline CDR1 and CDR2: SGHDT and YYEEEE. The CDR3 DNA follows: TGTGCCAGCAGCGACGCCCTTACTAGCGAACGGAACACCGGGGAGCTGTTTTTT. Protein sequence: CASSDALTSERNTGELFF.

CDR3 bases: TGTGCCAGCAGCCCACTGACAGGCTCCTACGAGCAGTACTTC. Translated: CASSPLTGSYEQYF. The V call is TRBV9, the J call TRBJ2-7, with D possibly TRBD1 on 6 matching bases. The germline V and J ends were trimmed by 4 bases and 0 bases, with 11 bases remaining between them. Germline V lookup: CDR1 SGDLS, CDR2 YYNGEE. There are 14 residues in the CDR3.